The source of this TCR beta chain is a study of control samples from healthy donors and cancer patients. Using immunoSEQ multiplex PCR, the repertoire was profiled, and TCRdb retains in-frame clones only, with some absent. The sample has about 51,000 clones; roughly 80% are singletons. Comments on this clone: Additional DNA sequences in this sample encode the identical CDR3.

V shed 1 base and J shed 6 bases, with 9 bases lying between them. Germline V gene sequence: CDR1 KGHSH, CDR2 LQKENI. This CDR3 spans 13 amino acids. The chain has TRBV18 and TRBJ1-1; no clear D gene. Material for sequencing was blood. The receptor comes from an older man in good health. The CDR3 region is CASSPREGPEAFF. The CDR3 DNA sequence: TGTGCCAGCTCACCACGGGAAGGGCCTGAAGCTTTCTTT.